Listed below are T cell receptor beta chains from one sample, sequenced in a study of blood T cells in healthy people across ages. TCRdb recomputed calls from the 5' RACE reads with MiXCR, one row per CDR3 protein. The sample holds about 930,000 distinct CDR3 sequences, approximately 32% seen once. This same sample was also taken into another study, of T cells of mothers and their children.

Sequenced material: blood. The receptors stem from a woman aged 40 to 55 in good health. Both conserved end residues are part of each CDR3. The order of the fields is clone size, V gene, CDR3 length, J gene, D gene, CDR3 DNA, CDR3 protein. The D gene is left open where the match is weak. Size is stated for part of the rows, as once, few or many counts, or as a class when the clone is expanded.

few	TRBV15	15	TRBJ1-5	.	TGTGCCACCAGCAGAGATGTCGGGTACTTTCAGCCCCAGCATTTT	CATSRDVGYFQPQHF
few	TRBV7-9	12	TRBJ2-1	.	TGTGCCAGCAGATCAGGGGATGATGAGCAGTTCTTC	CASRSGDDEQFF
few	TRBV6-1	15	TRBJ2-3	TRBD2	TGTGCCAGCAGGCCGCCGAGTAGCGGGGGAAATACGCAGTATTTT	CASRPPSSGGNTQYF
few	TRBV12-3/TRBV12-4	12	TRBJ1-1	.	TGTGCCAGCAGTTGGGTGAACACTGAAGCTTTCTTT	CASSWVNTEAFF
few	TRBV30	13	TRBJ1-2	TRBD1	TGTGCCTGGAGTGCGGACAGGGGGTTTAGCTACACCTTC	CAWSADRGFSYTF
many	TRBV20-1	16	TRBJ1-6	TRBD1	TGCAGTGCTAGAGATTACGGGACAGGGGGCGTTTCACCCCTCCACTTT	CSARDYGTGGVSPLHF
many	TRBV7-2	16	TRBJ2-6	TRBD1	TGTGCCAGCAGCCCGGACAGGGGCACTGGGGCCAACGTCCTGACTTTC	CASSPDRGTGANVLTF
many	TRBV15	13	TRBJ1-2	.	TGTGCCACCAGCCGGATGGGTAACTATGGCTACACCTTC	CATSRMGNYGYTF
few	TRBV19	16	TRBJ1-5	TRBD1	TGTGCCAGTAGTATATATGGGACAGCCCTCTATCAGCCCCAGCATTTT	CASSIYGTALYQPQHF
many	TRBV3-1	12	TRBJ1-3	.	TGTGCCTCGGGGGGCTCTGGAAACACCATATATTTT	CASGGSGNTIYF
few	TRBV20-1	15	TRBJ1-2	.	TGCAGTGCAAAAGGGGGGTTGGAGGCTAACTATGGCTACACCTTC	CSAKGGLEANYGYTF
many	TRBV20-1	11	TRBJ2-7	TRBD2	TGCAGTGCTAGAGAAGGGACTAGCAAGTACTTC	CSAREGTSKYF
.	TRBV5-1	15	TRBJ2-5	.	TGCGCCAGCAGCTTGTCCTTCCAGGGTTTGGAGACCCAGTACTTC	CASSLSFQGLETQYF